A selection of T cell receptor beta chains follows, all from one sample in a study of cytomegalovirus exposure and HLA in healthy donors. Here immunoSEQ multiplex PCR was the method, and the copy in TCRdb shows in-frame clones only, minus some. The sample shows 250,000 to 350,000 clones, roughly 90% of them seen only once. Sequencing was carried out using PBMCs. These receptors were collected from a man aged 25 to 40 in good health and CMV-seronegative. Each CDR3 is given with its conserved first and last residue. A D gene is named only where the DNA matches it firmly. Clone sizes are given selectively: once, few, many, or a class where the clone is expanded.

J: TRBJ1-5
size: .
D: .
V: TRBV27
DNA: TGTGCCAGCAGTGTAGGACAGAGCAATCAGCCCCAGCATTTT
CDR3: CASSVGQSNQPQHF

J: TRBJ2-5
size: .
D: .
V: TRBV7-9
DNA: TGTGCCAGCAGCGACATAGCGCGCCCCGAGACCCAGTACTTC
CDR3: CASSDIARPETQYF

J: TRBJ2-5
size: .
D: TRBD1
V: TRBV7-9
DNA: TGTGCCAGCAGCTTAAGGGGACAGGTCCAAGAGACCCAGTACTTC
CDR3: CASSLRGQVQETQYF

J: TRBJ2-7
size: .
D: TRBD1
V: TRBV27
DNA: TGTGCCAGCAGTCACGACAGGGGACGATACGAGCAGTACTTC
CDR3: CASSHDRGRYEQYF

J: TRBJ1-2
size: .
D: TRBD1
V: TRBV29-1
DNA: TGCAGCGTCCGGGACAGGGAATTTTCTGGCTACACCTTC
CDR3: CSVRDREFSGYTF

J: TRBJ2-2
size: .
D: .
V: TRBV5-6
DNA: TGTGCCAGCAGCTTGGATGTGGGCCGGGAGCTGTTTTTT
CDR3: CASSLDVGRELFF

J: TRBJ2-1
size: .
D: TRBD2
V: TRBV9
DNA: TGTGCCAGCAGCGCCCCGGGACTAGCGGGGGGGCTTGAGCAGTTCTTC
CDR3: CASSAPGLAGGLEQFF

J: TRBJ2-1
size: once
D: .
V: TRBV7-9
DNA: TGTGCCAGCAGCTCCAGGGAGCAGTTCTTC
CDR3: CASSSREQFF

J: TRBJ1-4
size: .
D: TRBD1
V: TRBV2
DNA: TGTGCCAGCAGGGAGACAGGGTTTCGTGAAAAACTGTTTTTT
CDR3: CASRETGFREKLFF

J: TRBJ2-6
size: .
D: .
V: TRBV2
DNA: TGTGCCCGTGGCCCTGGTGGGGCCAACGTCCTGACTTTC
CDR3: CARGPGGANVLTF

J: TRBJ1-2
size: .
D: TRBD1
V: TRBV7-9
DNA: TGTGCCAGCAGACCTCGGACAGGGGAGCCTGGCTACACCTTC
CDR3: CASRPRTGEPGYTF

J: TRBJ2-2
size: few
D: .
V: TRBV18
DNA: TGTGCCAGCTCAGCAGACAGGAAAAACACCGGGGAGCTGTTTTTT
CDR3: CASSADRKNTGELFF

J: TRBJ1-4
size: once
D: .
V: TRBV19
DNA: TGTGCCAGTAGGTTGAGAGCAACTAATGAAAAACTGTTTTTT
CDR3: CASRLRATNEKLFF

J: TRBJ2-1
size: .
D: TRBD2
V: TRBV10-3
DNA: TGTGCCATCAGTGAACCCGCTAGCGGGCCCTACAATGAGCAGTTCTTC
CDR3: CAISEPASGPYNEQFF

J: TRBJ2-3
size: .
D: TRBD1
V: TRBV2
DNA: TGTGCCAGCAATTCACAGGGGGCCAGCACAGATACGCAGTATTTT
CDR3: CASNSQGASTDTQYF

J: TRBJ1-1
size: .
D: TRBD1
V: TRBV5-1
DNA: TGCGCCAGCAGCCCGGCGGGACAGGGAAGGACTGAAGCTTTCTTT
CDR3: CASSPAGQGRTEAFF

J: TRBJ1-4
size: .
D: .
V: TRBV9
DNA: TGTGCCAGCAGCGTAGGAGGGGGGGTAGGGGAAAAACTGTTTTTT
CDR3: CASSVGGGVGEKLFF

J: TRBJ2-7
size: .
D: TRBD1
V: TRBV10-2
DNA: TGCGCCAGCAGGGGACAGGGGTCATCGTGGGAGCAGTACTTC
CDR3: CASRGQGSSWEQYF

J: TRBJ1-6
size: once
D: .
V: TRBV6-5
DNA: TGTGCCAGCAGTTACGCGCAGGTCAATTCACCCCTCCACTTT
CDR3: CASSYAQVNSPLHF

J: TRBJ1-1
size: .
D: TRBD1
V: TRBV4-1
DNA: TGCGCCAGCAGCCAACTTCCGGGACAGGGGGTTTGGACTGAAGCTTTCTTT
CDR3: CASSQLPGQGVWTEAFF

J: TRBJ2-3
size: .
D: TRBD1
V: TRBV10-1
DNA: TGCGCCAGCAGTGAGTCGGGCAGGGGGCGGACAGATACGCAGTATTTT
CDR3: CASSESGRGRTDTQYF

J: TRBJ2-7
size: .
D: .
V: TRBV11-2
DNA: TGTGCCAGCAGCTTAGGGGTAGGGGCTCGTGACGAGCAGTACTTC
CDR3: CASSLGVGARDEQYF

J: TRBJ2-5
size: .
D: TRBD2
V: TRBV11-2
DNA: TGTGCCAGCAGATCGGCGGGGGGGCAAGAGACCCAGTACTTC
CDR3: CASRSAGGQETQYF

J: TRBJ2-1
size: .
D: TRBD2
V: TRBV7-6
DNA: TGTGCCAGCAGCTTAGCCGGTAGCGGGGGGGGAGAGTTCTTC
CDR3: CASSLAGSGGGEFF

J: TRBJ1-1
size: .
D: .
V: TRBV27
DNA: TGTGCCAGCAGTCACAGAGCAGGGGTTCTTGAAGCTTTCTTT
CDR3: CASSHRAGVLEAFF

J: TRBJ2-7
size: once
D: TRBD1
V: TRBV10-2
DNA: TGCGCCAGCAGTGCCTTTCGCACAGGGGGTTACGAGCAGTACTTC
CDR3: CASSAFRTGGYEQYF

J: TRBJ1-2
size: .
D: TRBD1
V: TRBV4-1
DNA: TGCGCCAGCAGCCTCGATCGACAGGGGAGCTACTATGGCTACACCTTC
CDR3: CASSLDRQGSYYGYTF

J: TRBJ2-5
size: .
D: TRBD2
V: TRBV5-4
DNA: TGTGCCAGCAGACCAGGACTAGCGGGACAAGAGACCCAGTACTTC
CDR3: CASRPGLAGQETQYF

J: TRBJ2-3
size: once
D: .
V: TRBV5-1
DNA: TGCGCCAGCAGCTTGGCGGGGACAGATACGCAGTATTTT
CDR3: CASSLAGTDTQYF

J: TRBJ2-7
size: .
D: TRBD1
V: TRBV19
DNA: TGTGCCAGTAGGCGTACGGGACAGGGAGTACGCTACGAGCAGTACTTC
CDR3: CASRRTGQGVRYEQYF

J: TRBJ2-7
size: .
D: TRBD1
V: TRBV5-8
DNA: TGTGCCAGCAGCTTAGTTAAAGGACAGGGCGGCGAGCAGTACTTC
CDR3: CASSLVKGQGGEQYF

J: TRBJ2-1
size: few
D: .
V: TRBV12-5
DNA: TGTGCTAGTGGTTTGGACGTGGCGGGCTACAATGAGCAGTTCTTC
CDR3: CASGLDVAGYNEQFF

J: TRBJ1-1
size: .
D: TRBD1
V: TRBV10-1
DNA: TGCGCCAGCAGTGAGCCAGGGACAGGGATGACTTTCTTT
CDR3: CASSEPGTGMTFF

J: TRBJ2-6
size: .
D: .
V: TRBV6-5
DNA: TGTGCCAGCAGTTCCAGGGTTTCTGGAGGGGCCAACGTCCTGACTTTC
CDR3: CASSSRVSGGANVLTF

J: TRBJ1-1
size: once
D: TRBD1
V: TRBV29-1
DNA: TGCAGCGTTGAACACCCCGTCGGACAGGGATTCACTGAAGCTTTCTTT
CDR3: CSVEHPVGQGFTEAFF

J: TRBJ2-7
size: .
D: TRBD1
V: TRBV28
DNA: TGTGCCAGCAGTTTGACAGGGGGCTACGAGCAGTACTTC
CDR3: CASSLTGGYEQYF

J: TRBJ2-5
size: once
D: TRBD2
V: TRBV11-2
DNA: TGTGCCAGCAGCTTCCGATTTAGCGGGCAAGAGACCCAGTACTTC
CDR3: CASSFRFSGQETQYF

J: TRBJ2-6
size: .
D: TRBD1
V: TRBV14
DNA: TGTGCCAGCAGCCAAAAAGGGTACAGGGGGTCCTCTGGGGCCAACGTCCTGACTTTC
CDR3: CASSQKGYRGSSGANVLTF

J: TRBJ1-5
size: .
D: .
V: TRBV19
DNA: TGTGCCAGTAGTATAGAATCGGCAGGTTCTCAGCATTTT
CDR3: CASSIESAGSQHF

J: TRBJ2-1
size: few
D: .
V: TRBV29-1
DNA: TGCAGCGTTGAACCAGGGGCCGTCTCCTACAATGAGCAGTTCTTC
CDR3: CSVEPGAVSYNEQFF

J: TRBJ2-7
size: .
D: .
V: TRBV19
DNA: TGTGCCAGTAGGGAGAGAACAACAACAGGCGAGCAGTACTTC
CDR3: CASRERTTTGEQYF

J: TRBJ2-1
size: .
D: .
V: TRBV19
DNA: TGTGCCAGTAGTAGCCCCCTGGACAGAGTACCCTACAATGAGCAGTTCTTC
CDR3: CASSSPLDRVPYNEQFF

J: TRBJ1-5
size: few
D: .
V: TRBV7-6
DNA: TGTGCCAGCAGCTTAGTCGGGGGTAGCAATCAGCCCCAGCATTTT
CDR3: CASSLVGGSNQPQHF

J: TRBJ1-5
size: .
D: TRBD1
V: TRBV19
DNA: TGTGCCAGTAGTATAAGGGGACAGGGGGCTTTTCAGCCCCAGCATTTT
CDR3: CASSIRGQGAFQPQHF

J: TRBJ1-1
size: .
D: .
V: TRBV7-6
DNA: TGTGCCAGCAGCTTAGGCCCCGGGGGCACTGAAGCTTTCTTT
CDR3: CASSLGPGGTEAFF

J: TRBJ1-1
size: .
D: TRBD1
V: TRBV7-6
DNA: TGTGCCAGCAGCCTACAAGGGGGCGGCTACACTGAAGCTTTCTTT
CDR3: CASSLQGGGYTEAFF

J: TRBJ2-4
size: .
D: .
V: TRBV14
DNA: TGTGCCAGCAGCCAAGATACGAGGAGGAAAAACATTCAGTACTTC
CDR3: CASSQDTRRKNIQYF

J: TRBJ2-5
size: .
D: TRBD1
V: TRBV7-9
DNA: TGTGCCAGCAGAGAGGGACAGGTCGAGACCCAGTACTTC
CDR3: CASREGQVETQYF

J: TRBJ1-2
size: .
D: .
V: TRBV5-1
DNA: TGCGCCAGCAGCCTCGGACAGAGCTATGGCTACACCTTC
CDR3: CASSLGQSYGYTF